The count of the clone carrying this T cell receptor beta chain is one. This specimen belongs to a study of blood T cell repertoires in COVID-19. All enrollees were roughly 18 to 100 years old and from 20 to 25 US areas. A COVID-19 case had been met by exposed participants during the 2 weeks before study entry. In the original analysis: Reference gene primer amplification gave estimated nucleated cell counts. The data were produced by immunoSEQ multiplex PCR, yet TCRdb's version contains in-frame clones alone and is incomplete. For V, J and clone size, that table is used; D and trimming come from the DNA. Here the sample spans about 220,000 clones, 90% being singletons. Trimming removed 0 bases from V and 6 bases from J, with 12 bases in between. The CDR3 contains 15 residues. The V gene's germline CDR1 is LNHDA and CDR2 SQIVND (reference sequence).

This TCR derives from a man under 40 who had been exposed to COVID-19. J is TRBJ1-5 and V is TRBV19; tentative D call: TRBD1 (6 bases). Sequenced input: PBMCs or T cells enriched from blood (not recorded which). The chain's CDR3 is CASSIEGGAGQPQHF. Here the CDR3 DNA reads TGTGCCAGTAGTATAGAGGGGGGGGCTGGTCAGCCCCAGCATTTT.